This record covers a single T cell receptor (beta chain). Its cognate antigen has yet to be identified. Within one base of it there is no much larger clone, and no base qualities were kept. Preparation of the library involved the immunoSEQ multiplex PCR assay. TCRdb took over this immuneACCESS table, retaining in-frame rearrangements with V and J assigned. Such tables are incomplete; in checked studies, under half of the missing clones stem from an unresolved V gene, and the remainder is unexplained. The sample table contains roughly 76,000 clones; only one count was recorded for less than 95% of them. Together, the top ten hold about 6% of the sample. In the germline V gene, CDR1 corresponds to KGHSH and CDR2 to LQKENI. Trimming leaves V shorter by 4 bases and J shorter by 3 bases, with the junction holding 12 bases beyond the gene matches. From cysteine to phenylalanine, the CDR3 is 16 amino acids long. Just the 48-base CDR3 DNA is kept, in frame starting at base 1.

This sample is part of a study of control samples from healthy donors and cancer patients (dated by TCRdb to about 2020). Sequenced sample: blood. This clonotype was sampled from a middle-aged woman in good health. The V and J genes are TRBV18 and TRBJ2-7; 7 bases in between match TRBD1. The CDR3: CASSLYWDRRVYEQYF. The nucleotide sequence reads TGTGCCAGCTCACTTTACTGGGACAGAAGAGTCTACGAGCAGTACTTC.